This T cell receptor beta chain was identified during a study of T cells in Graves' hyperthyroidism and ophthalmopathy. Study-level background: The authors collected peripheral blood at initial diagnosis, before any treatment.

The CDR3 has 15 amino acids. Deletions cut 4 bases from V and 1 base from J, with 13 bases between. Per the germline V gene, CDR1 is SNHLY and CDR2 is FYNNEI. The study, taken as a whole, reports: In blood, most of the thyroid clonotypes expanded above 0.001 were also present. Through a model of 13 V-J features, ophthalmopathy was separated from stable hyperthyroidism.

At least ten counts were recorded for this clonotype. Its antigen is as yet unknown. From RNA transcripts, TCR beta CDR3 regions were amplified. A set of HTBI primers served as the primers for a first-round RT-PCR of the TCR CDR3. Each CDR3 protein is one row after TCRdb ran MiXCR on the multiplex PCR reads. This sample has about 270,000 distinct CDR3 sequences, with almost 25% found just once. The chain employs TRBV2 and TRBJ1-1; D is ambiguous. The receptor was isolated from a woman aged 40 to 49 with Graves' ophthalmopathy. The sequenced material came from blood. The CDR3 loop is CASSGRVGPNTEAFF. CDR3 bases: TGTGCCAGCAGTGGACGAGTGGGCCCGAACACTGAAGCTTTCTTT. The full variable domain, completed using reference TRBV2 and TRBJ1-1, is EPEVTQTPSHQVTQMGQEVILRCVPISNHLYFYWYRQILGQKVEFLVSFYNNEISEKSEIFDDQFSVERPDGSNFTLKIRSTKLEDSAMYFCASSGRVGPNTEAFFGQGTRLTVV.